These T cell receptor beta chains were read from a single sample in a study of siplizumab effects on memory and regulatory T cells. The data were produced by immunoSEQ multiplex PCR, yet TCRdb's version contains in-frame clones alone and is incomplete. The sample lists around 95,000 clones, 94% occurring once. The sequenced sample consisted of non-Treg CD4+ T cells sorted from blood. These receptors originate from a human donor in good health. Both conserved end residues are part of each CDR3. The order of the fields is V gene, J gene, CDR3 protein.

v_call: TRBV4-1
j_call: TRBJ2-3
cdr3_aa: CASSRQGVGTDTQYF

v_call: TRBV29-1
j_call: TRBJ2-7
cdr3_aa: CSVSARGDFLSYEQYF

v_call: TRBV13
j_call: TRBJ2-7
cdr3_aa: CASSLWAGGPREQYF

v_call: TRBV6-1
j_call: TRBJ2-6
cdr3_aa: CASSEVQGSAGANVLTF

v_call: TRBV19
j_call: TRBJ1-6
cdr3_aa: CASSRDSQGNSPLHF

v_call: TRBV27
j_call: TRBJ2-1
cdr3_aa: CASSQQGSEQFF

v_call: TRBV10-1
j_call: TRBJ2-7
cdr3_aa: CASSPSGPPYEQYF

v_call: TRBV6-7
j_call: TRBJ2-5
cdr3_aa: CASSEQGSVETQYF

v_call: TRBV5-5
j_call: TRBJ1-3
cdr3_aa: CASSGTGFGNTIYF

v_call: TRBV6-5
j_call: TRBJ2-5
cdr3_aa: CASSYSRAGETQYF

v_call: TRBV10-3
j_call: TRBJ2-1
cdr3_aa: CAIRDPRLDGNEQFF

v_call: TRBV25-1
j_call: TRBJ2-7
cdr3_aa: CASSESSYEQYF

v_call: TRBV27
j_call: TRBJ2-1
cdr3_aa: CASSWTSGNYNEQFF

v_call: TRBV6-6
j_call: TRBJ2-7
cdr3_aa: CASSPALRGRLDEQYF

v_call: TRBV6-1
j_call: TRBJ2-5
cdr3_aa: CASSGTGRAKTQYF

v_call: TRBV6-6
j_call: TRBJ1-1
cdr3_aa: CASKGNTEAFF

v_call: TRBV6-1
j_call: TRBJ1-2
cdr3_aa: CASRSLQGAGGYTF

v_call: TRBV2
j_call: TRBJ2-5
cdr3_aa: CASSWGPQETQYF

v_call: TRBV6-5
j_call: TRBJ2-3
cdr3_aa: CASSYVLETDTQYF

v_call: TRBV9
j_call: TRBJ2-7
cdr3_aa: CASSMGTSDYEQYF

v_call: TRBV27
j_call: TRBJ2-6
cdr3_aa: CASSLLPIRDRGSGANVLTF

v_call: TRBV6-5
j_call: TRBJ1-4
cdr3_aa: CASRTMTGEKLFF

v_call: TRBV5-4
j_call: TRBJ1-2
cdr3_aa: CASSEKTGFYGYTF

v_call: TRBV5-6
j_call: TRBJ1-5
cdr3_aa: CASSLTGGDQPQHF

v_call: TRBV7-6
j_call: TRBJ2-1
cdr3_aa: CASSRLGNEQFF

v_call: TRBV9
j_call: TRBJ1-3
cdr3_aa: CASSALPDSGNTIYF

v_call: TRBV14
j_call: TRBJ1-1
cdr3_aa: CASSQGAGGGNTEAFF

v_call: TRBV11-2
j_call: TRBJ2-2
cdr3_aa: CASSLVNSNTGELFF

v_call: TRBV5-1
j_call: TRBJ2-1
cdr3_aa: CASSLVRRGVRNEQFF

v_call: TRBV7-3
j_call: TRBJ2-5
cdr3_aa: CASSLSSGQTQETQYF

v_call: TRBV19
j_call: TRBJ2-5
cdr3_aa: CASRLTSGGQETQYF

v_call: TRBV6-6
j_call: TRBJ1-2
cdr3_aa: CASSPNFGSYTF

v_call: TRBV6-5
j_call: TRBJ2-7
cdr3_aa: CASTRAATYEQYF

v_call: TRBV28
j_call: TRBJ1-2
cdr3_aa: CASSRNRDAGRYGYTF

v_call: TRBV5-8
j_call: TRBJ1-5
cdr3_aa: CASSLEGQALYQPQHF

v_call: TRBV27
j_call: TRBJ2-7
cdr3_aa: CASSLAGSSYEQYF

v_call: TRBV7-8
j_call: TRBJ2-1
cdr3_aa: CATSRASYNEQFF

v_call: TRBV5-4
j_call: TRBJ2-1
cdr3_aa: CASSPRKGTEQFF

v_call: TRBV5-1
j_call: TRBJ2-3
cdr3_aa: CASSPSGRAGTQYF

v_call: TRBV29-1
j_call: TRBJ1-1
cdr3_aa: CSVRTLNLRDTEAFF

v_call: TRBV28
j_call: TRBJ1-3
cdr3_aa: CASRGQAVSSGNTIYF